This paragraph reports one T cell receptor beta chain. The sample belongs to a study of blood T cell repertoires in COVID-19. At the level of the study: Specimens from acute and convalescent COVID-19 originated in the United States, Italy and Spain. From T cells, B-cell-depleted T cells, or PBMCs came the material, which was cDNA or gDNA.

CDR3 length: 13 amino acids. The ends were cut back, 2 bases at V and 8 bases at J, with 12 bases in the middle. Germline V gene data show CDR1 as MNHEY and CDR2 as SVGAGI. Assay used: immunoSEQ multiplex PCR; TCRdb lists only in-frame clones, some missing. Of about 390,000 clones in the sample, roughly 89% were seen once. Each participant's cohort was designated according to participant-reported clinical history. Resolution of symptoms, clearance, or two negative PCRs was present in recovered Cohort 3 donors. The receptor comes from a woman aged 45-60 years who had recovered from COVID-19. Input material: PBMCs or T cells enriched from blood (not recorded which). The chain carries TRBV6-5 and TRBJ1-1; D is uncertain. The CDR3 region has the DNA TGTGCCAGCAGTTACGGCGGCGGAGGGGAAGCTTTCTTT. It codes for CASSYGGGGEAFF.